A selection of T cell receptor beta chains follows, all from one sample in a study of blood T cell repertoires in COVID-19. The table came from immunoSEQ multiplex PCR; TCRdb's copy has only in-frame clones and leaves some out. Of 150,000 to 200,000 clones detected, about 80% appear once; the ten largest clones hold roughly 3.5%. The specimen was PBMCs or T cells enriched from blood (not recorded which). Receptors originate from an older woman who had recovered from COVID-19. CDR3s include the opening cysteine and the closing phenylalanine or tryptophan. The D gene is left open where the match is weak. Expanded clones get a size class; other rows say once, few or many, or leave the size out.

j_gene | abundance | v_gene | d_gene | CDR3nt | CDR3aa
TRBJ1-1 | - | TRBV15 | - | TGTGCCACCAGCAGAGATAATCCGCCTCCCCACTCTGAAGCTTTCTTT | CATSRDNPPPHSEAFF
TRBJ2-5 | - | TRBV18 | - | TGTGCCAGCTCACCAAGAGTCGAGACCCAGTACTTC | CASSPRVETQYF
TRBJ1-1 | - | TRBV9 | - | TGTGCCAGCAGCGTAGAGGGTCAGGGTGGAACTGAAGCTTTCTTT | CASSVEGQGGTEAFF
TRBJ2-7 | - | TRBV30 | - | TGTGCCTGGGGCCCCTCTTACACCGGGGAACGGACCGAGCAGTACTTC | CAWGPSYTGERTEQYF
TRBJ1-2 | once | TRBV25-1 | - | TGTGCCAGCAGTGGTCCGGGACACTCCTATGGCTACACCTTC | CASSGPGHSYGYTF
TRBJ2-7 | - | TRBV11-1 | TRBD2 | TGTGCCAGCAGCTTAGGTGGCGGGGGATACTACGAGCAGTACTTC | CASSLGGGGYYEQYF
TRBJ1-6 | - | TRBV7-2 | - | TGTGCCAGCAGCTTATCCCAGGCTCCCCTCCACTTT | CASSLSQAPLHF
TRBJ2-5 | - | TRBV5-5 | TRBD1 | TGTGCCAGCAGCAACCCCGGGACAGTCGGGGAGACCCAGTACTTC | CASSNPGTVGETQYF
TRBJ2-7 | - | TRBV6-5 | - | TGTGCCAGCGTCTCTAATTCAGGGGTTGCCTACGAGCAGTACTTC | CASVSNSGVAYEQYF
TRBJ2-2 | many | TRBV4-1 | - | TGCGCCAGCAGCCAATTCGGGGGGCGGGAGCTGTTTTTT | CASSQFGGRELFF
TRBJ1-3 | - | TRBV6-1 | - | TGTGCCAGCAGTGAGGCCGGGGGAGGAAACACCATATATTTT | CASSEAGGGNTIYF
TRBJ1-2 | once | TRBV7-2 | TRBD1 | TGTGCCAGCGGGGGACAGGGCGTTAACTATGGCTACACCTTC | CASGGQGVNYGYTF
TRBJ2-1 | - | TRBV5-1 | - | TGCGCCAGCAGCTTGGGGAACTTGGAGATCTACAATGAGCAGTTCTTC | CASSLGNLEIYNEQFF